This TCR beta chain comes out of a study of blood T cells in healthy people across ages. Study results and caveats: The study found more naive CD4+ cells and higher diversity in long-lived than aged donors. The fall in TCR beta diversity per million T cells was roughly linear with age.

V was cut by 6 bases and J by 0 bases, with 15 bases left in between. There are 15 residues in the CDR3. Germline assignment: CDR1 DFQATT and CDR2 SNEGSKA (reference sequence). Caucasian, healthy and from Russia, the donors were aged between 6 and 90. Extraction of total RNA produced a minimum of 6 micrograms from each sample. A J-beta primer mix and a sample-barcoded 5' primer were used in a second PCR of roughly 6 to 12 cycles. TCRdb processed the 5' RACE reads anew with MiXCR; each CDR3 protein has one entry. Seen here are about 810,000 distinct CDR3 sequences, roughly 40% observed once, and the top ten hold 10% to 15%. In its sample, this clonotype was seen a few times. What it binds is unknown.

The sequenced sample was blood. This chain uses TRBV20-1 with TRBJ1-5; D is unresolved. The clonotype comes from a man younger than 30 in good health. CDR3 DNA: TGCAGTGCCCAAGGGCAGGAGTATAGCAATCAGCCCCAGCATTTT. Residues: CSAQGQEYSNQPQHF.